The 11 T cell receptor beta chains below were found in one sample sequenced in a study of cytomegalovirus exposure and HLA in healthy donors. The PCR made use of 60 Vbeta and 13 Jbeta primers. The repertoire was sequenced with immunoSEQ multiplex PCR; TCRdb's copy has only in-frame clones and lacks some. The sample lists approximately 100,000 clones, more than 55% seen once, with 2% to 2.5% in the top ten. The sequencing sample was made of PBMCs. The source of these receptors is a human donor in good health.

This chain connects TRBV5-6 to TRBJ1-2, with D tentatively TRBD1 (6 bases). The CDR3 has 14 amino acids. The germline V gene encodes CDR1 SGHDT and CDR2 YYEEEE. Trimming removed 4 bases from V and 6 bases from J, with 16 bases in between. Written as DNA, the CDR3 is TGTGCCAGCAGCAAGCCGGGACAACTTCATGGCTACACCTTC. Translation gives CASSKPGQLHGYTF.

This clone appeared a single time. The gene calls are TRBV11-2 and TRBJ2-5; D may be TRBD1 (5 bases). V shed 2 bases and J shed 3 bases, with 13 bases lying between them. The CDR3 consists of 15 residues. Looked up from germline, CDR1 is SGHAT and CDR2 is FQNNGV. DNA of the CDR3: TGTGCCAGCAGCTTAAGTCGCAGGGCAGAAGAGACCCAGTACTTC. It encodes CASSLSRRAEETQYF.

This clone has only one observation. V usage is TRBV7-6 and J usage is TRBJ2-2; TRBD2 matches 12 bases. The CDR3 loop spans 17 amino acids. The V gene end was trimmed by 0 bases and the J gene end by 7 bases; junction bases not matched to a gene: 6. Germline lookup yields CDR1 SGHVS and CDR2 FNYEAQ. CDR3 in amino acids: CASSLASSGGAVGELFF. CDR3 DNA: TGTGCCAGCAGCTTAGCGTCTAGCGGGGGGGCCGTCGGGGAGCTGTTTTTT.

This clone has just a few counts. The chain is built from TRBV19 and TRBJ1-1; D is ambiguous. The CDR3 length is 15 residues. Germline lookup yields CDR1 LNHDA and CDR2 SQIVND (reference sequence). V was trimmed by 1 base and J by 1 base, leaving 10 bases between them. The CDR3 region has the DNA TGTGCCAGTAGTATAGTTGGCAGAACGAACACTGAAGCTTTCTTT. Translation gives CASSIVGRTNTEAFF.

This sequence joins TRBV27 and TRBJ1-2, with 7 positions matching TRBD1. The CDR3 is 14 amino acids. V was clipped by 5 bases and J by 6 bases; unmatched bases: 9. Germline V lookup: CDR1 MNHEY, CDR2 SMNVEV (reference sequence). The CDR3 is CASSAQGGKNGYTF. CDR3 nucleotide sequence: TGTGCCAGCAGTGCGCAGGGGGGTAAGAATGGCTACACCTTC.

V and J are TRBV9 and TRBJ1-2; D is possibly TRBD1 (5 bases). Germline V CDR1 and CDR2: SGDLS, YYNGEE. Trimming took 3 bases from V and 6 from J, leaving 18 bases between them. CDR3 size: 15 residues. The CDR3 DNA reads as TGTGCCAGCAGCGGAATCGGACCCGGGGGGAATGGCTACACCTTC. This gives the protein CASSGIGPGGNGYTF.

The CDR3 DNA reads as TGTGCCAGCAGGCCCCAGGGTAGATTCCAAGAGACCCAGTACTTC. Its protein product is CASRPQGRFQETQYF. The V and J genes are TRBV6-1 and TRBJ2-5; D may be TRBD1 (5 bases). Trimming pared 6 bases from V and 1 base from J, leaving 15 bases between. CDR3 size: 15 residues. CDR1 and CDR2 (germline): MNHNS, SASEGT.

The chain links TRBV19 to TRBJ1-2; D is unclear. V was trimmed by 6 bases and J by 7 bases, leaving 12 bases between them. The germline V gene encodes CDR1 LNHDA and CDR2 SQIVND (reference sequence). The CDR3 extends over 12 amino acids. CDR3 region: CASRESEGGYTF. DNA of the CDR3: TGTGCCAGTAGGGAATCAGAGGGTGGCTACACCTTC.

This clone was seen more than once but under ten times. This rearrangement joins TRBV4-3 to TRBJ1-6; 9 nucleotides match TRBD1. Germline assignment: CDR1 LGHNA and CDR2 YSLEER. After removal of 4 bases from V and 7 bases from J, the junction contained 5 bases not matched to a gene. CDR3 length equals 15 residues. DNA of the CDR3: TGCGCCAGCAGCCCAGGGGACAGGGCGAATTCACCCCTCCACTTT. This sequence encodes CASSPGDRANSPLHF.

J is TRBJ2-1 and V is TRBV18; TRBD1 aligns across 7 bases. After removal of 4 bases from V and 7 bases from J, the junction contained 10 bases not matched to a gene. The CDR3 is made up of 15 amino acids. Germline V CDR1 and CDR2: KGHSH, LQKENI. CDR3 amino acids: CASSLAPRQGNEQFF. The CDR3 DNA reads TGTGCCAGCTCACTCGCCCCAAGACAGGGAAATGAGCAGTTCTTC.

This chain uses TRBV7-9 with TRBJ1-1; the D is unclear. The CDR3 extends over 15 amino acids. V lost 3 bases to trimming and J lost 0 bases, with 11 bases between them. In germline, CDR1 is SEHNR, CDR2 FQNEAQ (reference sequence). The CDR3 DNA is TGTGCCAGCAGCTTCGCGCACCCAATGAACACTGAAGCTTTCTTT. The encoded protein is CASSFAHPMNTEAFF.